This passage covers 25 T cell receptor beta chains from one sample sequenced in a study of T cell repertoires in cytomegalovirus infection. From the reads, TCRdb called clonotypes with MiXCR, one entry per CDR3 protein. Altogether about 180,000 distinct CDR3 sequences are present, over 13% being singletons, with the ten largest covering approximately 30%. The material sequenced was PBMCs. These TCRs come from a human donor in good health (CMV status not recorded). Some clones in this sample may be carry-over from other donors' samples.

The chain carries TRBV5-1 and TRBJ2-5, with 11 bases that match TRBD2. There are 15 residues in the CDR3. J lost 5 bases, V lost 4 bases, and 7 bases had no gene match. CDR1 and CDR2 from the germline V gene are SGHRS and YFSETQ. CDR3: CASSPTSGGIETQYF. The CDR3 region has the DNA TGCGCCAGCAGCCCAACTAGCGGGGGAATTGAGACCCAGTACTTC.

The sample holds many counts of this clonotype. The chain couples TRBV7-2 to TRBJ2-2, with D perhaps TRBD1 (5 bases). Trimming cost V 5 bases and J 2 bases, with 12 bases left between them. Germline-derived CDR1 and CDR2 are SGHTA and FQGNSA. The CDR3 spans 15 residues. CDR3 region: CASSPVRANTGELFF. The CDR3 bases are TGTGCCAGCAGCCCTGTCAGGGCCAACACCGGGGAGCTGTTTTTT.

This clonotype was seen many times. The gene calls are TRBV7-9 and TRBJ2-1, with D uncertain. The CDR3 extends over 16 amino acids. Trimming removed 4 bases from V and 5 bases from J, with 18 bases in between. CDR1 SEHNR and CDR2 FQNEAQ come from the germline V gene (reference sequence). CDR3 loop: CASSSVLMLKNNEQFF. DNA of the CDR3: TGTGCCAGCAGCTCGGTTCTAATGTTGAAGAACAATGAGCAGTTCTTC.

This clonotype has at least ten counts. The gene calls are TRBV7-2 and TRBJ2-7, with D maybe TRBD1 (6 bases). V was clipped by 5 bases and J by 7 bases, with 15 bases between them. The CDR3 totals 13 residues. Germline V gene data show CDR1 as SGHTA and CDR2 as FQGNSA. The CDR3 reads CASSTDRPREQYF. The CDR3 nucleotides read TGTGCCAGCAGCACAGACAGGCCGCGTGAGCAGTACTTC.

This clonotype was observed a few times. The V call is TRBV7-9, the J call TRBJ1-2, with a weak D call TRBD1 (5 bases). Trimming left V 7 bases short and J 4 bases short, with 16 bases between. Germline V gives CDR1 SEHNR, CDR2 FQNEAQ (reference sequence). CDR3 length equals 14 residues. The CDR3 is CASTTIPQAYGYTF. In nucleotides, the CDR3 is TGTGCCAGCACCACAATTCCACAGGCCTATGGCTACACCTTC.

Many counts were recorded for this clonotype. The DNA for the CDR3 is TGTGCCAGCAGCTCTCGGGACTCCACTAGCACAGATACGCAGTATTTT. Translated, it gives CASSSRDSTSTDTQYF. The chain recombines TRBV11-2 with TRBJ2-3, with D tentatively TRBD2 (6 bases). Germline loops: CDR1 SGHAT, CDR2 FQNNGV. This CDR3 is 16 amino acids long. Trimming removed 4 bases from V and 0 bases from J, with 14 bases in between.

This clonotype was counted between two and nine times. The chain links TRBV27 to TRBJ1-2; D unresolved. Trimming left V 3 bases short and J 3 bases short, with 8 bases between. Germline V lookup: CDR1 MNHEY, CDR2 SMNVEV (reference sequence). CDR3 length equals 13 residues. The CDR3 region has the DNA TGTGCCAGCAGTTTGACGAGGTACTATGGCTACACCTTC. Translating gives CASSLTRYYGYTF.

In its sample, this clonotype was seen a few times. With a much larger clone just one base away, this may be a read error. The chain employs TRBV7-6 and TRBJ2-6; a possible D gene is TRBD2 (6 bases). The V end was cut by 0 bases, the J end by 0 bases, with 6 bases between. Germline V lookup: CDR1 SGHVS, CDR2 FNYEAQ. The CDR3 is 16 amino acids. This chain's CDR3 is CASSLAGGSGANVLTF. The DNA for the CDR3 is TGTGCCAGCAGCTTAGCGGGGGGCTCTGGGGCCAACGTCCTGACTTTC.

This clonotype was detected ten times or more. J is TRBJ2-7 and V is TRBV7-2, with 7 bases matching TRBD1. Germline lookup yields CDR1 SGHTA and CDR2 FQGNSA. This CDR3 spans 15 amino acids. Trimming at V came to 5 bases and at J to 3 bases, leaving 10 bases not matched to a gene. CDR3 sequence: CASSLPGQLLYEQYF. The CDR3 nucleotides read TGTGCCAGCAGCCTCCCGGGACAGCTGCTCTACGAGCAGTACTTC. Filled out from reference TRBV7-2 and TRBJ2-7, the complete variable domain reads GAGVSQSPSNKVTEKGKDVELRCDPISGHTALYWYRQSLGQGLEFLIYFQGNSAPDKSGLPSDRFSAERTGGSVSTLTIQRTQQEDSAVYLCASSLPGQLLYEQYFGPGTRLTVT.

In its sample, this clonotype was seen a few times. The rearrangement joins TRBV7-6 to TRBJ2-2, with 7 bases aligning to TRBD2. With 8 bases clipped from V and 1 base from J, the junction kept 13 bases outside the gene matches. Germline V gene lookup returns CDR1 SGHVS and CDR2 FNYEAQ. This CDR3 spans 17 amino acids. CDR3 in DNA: TGTGCCAGCCGTAAAGGCGGGAGAGCCCTGAACACCGGGGAGCTGTTTTTT. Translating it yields CASRKGGRALNTGELFF.

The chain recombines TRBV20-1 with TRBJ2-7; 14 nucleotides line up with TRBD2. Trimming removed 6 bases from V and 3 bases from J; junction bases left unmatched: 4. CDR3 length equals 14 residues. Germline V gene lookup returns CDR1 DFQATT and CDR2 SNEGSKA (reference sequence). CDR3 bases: TGCAGTGCCCTGGGACTAGCGGGAGTCTACGAGCAGTACTTC. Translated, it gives CSALGLAGVYEQYF.

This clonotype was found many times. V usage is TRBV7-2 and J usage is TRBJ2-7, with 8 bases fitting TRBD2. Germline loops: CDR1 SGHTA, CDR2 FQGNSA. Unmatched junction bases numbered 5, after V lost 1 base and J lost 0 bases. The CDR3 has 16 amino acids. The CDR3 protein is CASSLGGGGNSYEQYF. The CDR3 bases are TGTGCCAGCAGCTTAGGCGGCGGGGGGAACTCCTACGAGCAGTACTTC.

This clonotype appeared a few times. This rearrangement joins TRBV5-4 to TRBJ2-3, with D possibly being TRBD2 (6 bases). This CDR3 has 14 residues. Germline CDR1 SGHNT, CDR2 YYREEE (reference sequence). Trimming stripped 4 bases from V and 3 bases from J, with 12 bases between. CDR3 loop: CASSTGTATDTQYF. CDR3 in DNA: TGTGCCAGCAGCACGGGGACTGCAACAGATACGCAGTATTTT. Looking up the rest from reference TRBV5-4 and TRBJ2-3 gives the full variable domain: ETGVTQSPTHLIKTRGQQVTLRCSSQSGHNTVSWYQQALGQGPQFIFQYYREEENGRGNFPPRFSGLQFPNYSSELNVNALELDDSALYLCASSTGTATDTQYFGPGTRLTVL.

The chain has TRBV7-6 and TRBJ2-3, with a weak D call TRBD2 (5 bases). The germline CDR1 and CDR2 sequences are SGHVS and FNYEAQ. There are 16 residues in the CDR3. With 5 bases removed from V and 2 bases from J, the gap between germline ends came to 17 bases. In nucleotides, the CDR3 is TGTGCCAGCAGCAATCGGACTCCTGACCCCACAGATACGCAGTATTTT. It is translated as CASSNRTPDPTDTQYF.

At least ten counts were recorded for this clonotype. The CDR3 reads CASSLVAGMNTEAFF. DNA of the CDR3: TGTGCCAGCAGCTTAGTGGCGGGGATGAACACTGAAGCTTTCTTT. The chain employs TRBV7-9 and TRBJ1-1; no clear D gene. CDR1 is SEHNR, CDR2 FQNEAQ, per germline (reference sequence). Trimming took off 1 base at V and 0 bases at J, with 9 bases between the two ends. The CDR3 consists of 15 residues.

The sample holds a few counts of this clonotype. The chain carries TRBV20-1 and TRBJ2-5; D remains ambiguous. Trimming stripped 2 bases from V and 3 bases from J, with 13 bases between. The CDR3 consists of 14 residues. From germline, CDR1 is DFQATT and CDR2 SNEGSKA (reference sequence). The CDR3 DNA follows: TGCAGTGCTAGACAGAACCTGAAAGAAGAGACCCAGTACTTC. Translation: CSARQNLKEETQYF.

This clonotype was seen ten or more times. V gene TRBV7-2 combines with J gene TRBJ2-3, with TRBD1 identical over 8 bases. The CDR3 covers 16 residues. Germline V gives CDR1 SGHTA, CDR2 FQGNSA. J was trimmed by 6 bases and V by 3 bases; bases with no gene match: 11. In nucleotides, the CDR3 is TGTGCCAGCAGCTTGAGGACAGGGAGTAGTATGGATACGCAGTATTTT. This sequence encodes CASSLRTGSSMDTQYF.

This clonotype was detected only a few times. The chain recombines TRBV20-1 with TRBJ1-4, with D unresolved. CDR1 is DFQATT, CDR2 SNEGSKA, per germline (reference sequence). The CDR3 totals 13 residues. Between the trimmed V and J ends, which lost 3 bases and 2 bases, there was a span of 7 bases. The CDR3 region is CSASGQTNEKLFF. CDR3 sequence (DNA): TGCAGTGCTAGTGGTCAGACTAATGAAAAACTGTTTTTT.

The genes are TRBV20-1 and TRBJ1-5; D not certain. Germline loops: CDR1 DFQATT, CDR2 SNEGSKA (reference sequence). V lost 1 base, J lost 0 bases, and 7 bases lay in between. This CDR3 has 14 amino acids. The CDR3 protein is CSARGTLSNQPQHF. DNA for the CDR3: TGCAGTGCTAGAGGGACCCTTAGCAATCAGCCCCAGCATTTT.

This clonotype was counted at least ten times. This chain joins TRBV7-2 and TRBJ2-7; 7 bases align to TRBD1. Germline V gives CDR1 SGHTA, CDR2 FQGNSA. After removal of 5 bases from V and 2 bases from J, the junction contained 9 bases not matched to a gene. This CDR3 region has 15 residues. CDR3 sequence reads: CASSPSRDRTYEQYF. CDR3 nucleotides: TGTGCCAGCAGCCCAAGTAGGGACAGAACCTACGAGCAGTACTTC.

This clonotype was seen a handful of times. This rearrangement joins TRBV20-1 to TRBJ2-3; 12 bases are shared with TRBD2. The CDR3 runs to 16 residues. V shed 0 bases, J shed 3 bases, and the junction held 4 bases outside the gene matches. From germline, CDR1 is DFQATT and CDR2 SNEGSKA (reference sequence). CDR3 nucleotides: TGCAGTGCTAGAGATCTGACTAGCGGGGGAACAGATACGCAGTATTTT. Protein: CSARDLTSGGTDTQYF.

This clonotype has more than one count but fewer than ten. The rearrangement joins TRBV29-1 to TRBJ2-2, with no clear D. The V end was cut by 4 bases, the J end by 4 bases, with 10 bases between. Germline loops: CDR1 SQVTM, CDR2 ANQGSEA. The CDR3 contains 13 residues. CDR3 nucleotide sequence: TGCAGCGTTGGGCCAGTCATCACCGGGGAGCTGTTTTTT. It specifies CSVGPVITGELFF.

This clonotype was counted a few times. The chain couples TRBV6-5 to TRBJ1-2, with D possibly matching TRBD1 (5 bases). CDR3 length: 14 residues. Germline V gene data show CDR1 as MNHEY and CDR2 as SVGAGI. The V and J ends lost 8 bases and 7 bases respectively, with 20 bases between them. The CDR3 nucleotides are TGTGCCAGCGGTGGGGACTTAAATGTGCGTGGCTACACCTTC. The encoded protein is CASGGDLNVRGYTF.

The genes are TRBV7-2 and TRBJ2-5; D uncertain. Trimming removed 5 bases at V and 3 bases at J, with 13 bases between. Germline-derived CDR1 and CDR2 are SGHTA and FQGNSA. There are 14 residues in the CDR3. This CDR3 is CASSHQRAEETQYF. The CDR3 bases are TGTGCCAGCAGCCATCAAAGGGCCGAAGAGACCCAGTACTTC.

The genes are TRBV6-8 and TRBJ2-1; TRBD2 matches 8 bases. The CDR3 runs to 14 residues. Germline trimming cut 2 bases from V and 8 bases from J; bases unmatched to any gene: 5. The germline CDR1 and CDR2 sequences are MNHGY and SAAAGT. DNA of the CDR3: TGTGCCAGCAGTTACGTAGCGGGAAATGATGAGCAGTTCTTC. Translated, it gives CASSYVAGNDEQFF.